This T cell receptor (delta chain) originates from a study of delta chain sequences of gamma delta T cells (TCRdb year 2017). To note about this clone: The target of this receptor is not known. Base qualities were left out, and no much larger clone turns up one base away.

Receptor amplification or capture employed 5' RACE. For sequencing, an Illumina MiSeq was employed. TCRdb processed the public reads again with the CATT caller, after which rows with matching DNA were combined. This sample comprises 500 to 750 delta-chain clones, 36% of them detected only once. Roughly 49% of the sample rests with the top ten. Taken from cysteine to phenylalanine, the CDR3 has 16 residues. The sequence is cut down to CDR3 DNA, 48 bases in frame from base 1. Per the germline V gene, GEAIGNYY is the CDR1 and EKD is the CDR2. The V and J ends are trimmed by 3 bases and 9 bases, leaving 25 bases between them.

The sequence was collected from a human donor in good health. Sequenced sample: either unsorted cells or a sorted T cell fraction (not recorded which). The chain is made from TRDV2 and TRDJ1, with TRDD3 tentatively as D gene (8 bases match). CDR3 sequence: CACDRIPTGGYEELIF. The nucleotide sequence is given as TGTGCCTGTGACCGGATTCCTACTGGGGGTTACGAGGAACTCATCTTT.